These 2 T cell receptor beta chains originate from one sample sequenced in a study of blood T cell repertoires in COVID-19. Assay used: immunoSEQ multiplex PCR; TCRdb lists only in-frame clones, some missing. The sample shows around 70,000 clones, around 80% of them seen only once. Sequenced material: peripheral blood. These receptors all stem from a man in his sixties with active or convalescent COVID-19.

The V gene is TRBV7-3, the J gene TRBJ1-3; 7 nucleotides align to TRBD1. With 5 bases clipped from V and 2 bases from J, the junction kept 6 bases outside the gene matches. The CDR3 runs to 15 residues. In germline, CDR1 is SGHTA, CDR2 FQGTGA. CDR3 loop: CASSLGTDPGNTIYF. In nucleotides, the CDR3 is TGTGCCAGCAGCCTTGGGACAGATCCTGGAAACACCATATATTTT.

V is TRBV20-1 and J is TRBJ1-2; D possibly corresponds to TRBD1 (5 bases). This CDR3 region has 11 residues. The germline V gene has CDR1 DFQATT and CDR2 SNEGSKA (reference sequence). V was pared by 4 bases and J by 6 bases, with 9 bases between. The CDR3: CSAIGGDGYTF. The DNA of the CDR3 is TGCAGTGCTATAGGAGGGGATGGCTACACCTTC.